This TCR beta chain is drawn from a study of blood T cell repertoires in COVID-19. Profiling relied on immunoSEQ multiplex PCR, and the TCRdb table lists in-frame clones only, not all of them. This table has 450,000 to 600,000 clones, roughly nine tenths appearing once. Germline assignment: CDR1 SNHLY and CDR2 FYNNEI. This CDR3 region has 18 residues. Trimming removed 2 bases from V and 2 bases from J; junction bases left unmatched: 14. The receptor comes from a woman aged 18-29 years who had recovered from COVID-19. The rearrangement uses TRBV2 and TRBJ1-2; 7 bases are a match to TRBD1. Sequencing was performed on PBMCs or T cells enriched from blood (not recorded which). CDR3 sequence (DNA): TGTGCCAGCAGTGAATGGGCCCCCCCGACAGGGAGAAACTATGGCTACACCTTC. This sequence encodes CASSEWAPPTGRNYGYTF.